These T cell receptor beta chains were read from a single sample in a study of T cell repertoires in cytomegalovirus infection. These receptors are not linked to any known antigen. TCRdb re-called the reads through MiXCR, storing one row per CDR3 protein. The sample lists about 330,000 distinct CDR3 sequences; about 35% were seen once. The sequencing here drew on cultured PBMCs, taken from culture after CMV antigen stimulation. The origin of the receptors is a human donor in good health (CMV status not recorded). Some clones in this sample may be carry-over from other donors' samples. The CDR3 runs from the conserved cysteine through the conserved F or W. The D gene is left open where the match is weak. Clone size, where shown, is once, few, many, or a class for clones that have expanded.

d_call	clone_size	v_call	j_call	cdr3_nt	cdr3_aa
.	few	TRBV11-2	TRBJ1-1	TGTGCCAGCAGCAAAGGTGCGGGAACTGAAGCTTTCTTT	CASSKGAGTEAFF
TRBD2	.	TRBV7-2	TRBJ2-3	TGTGCCAGCAGCTCCCTCCTACTAGCGGGATTGTCGGATACGCAGTATTTT	CASSSLLLAGLSDTQYF
TRBD1	.	TRBV12-3/TRBV12-4	TRBJ2-1	TGTGCCAGCATCCTGGACAGGGGCGGGAATGAGCAGTTCTTC	CASILDRGGNEQFF
.	few	TRBV29-1	TRBJ1-4	TGCAGCGTTGCGCAGTCACCAACTAATGAAAAACTGTTTTTT	CSVAQSPTNEKLFF
TRBD2	.	TRBV28	TRBJ2-3	TGTGCCAGCCCGAGCGGGAGGCAGTTGACAGATACGCAGTATTTT	CASPSGRQLTDTQYF
.	many	TRBV7-3	TRBJ2-6	TGTGCCAGCAGCTTATTGCAGATTGGGGCCAACGTCCTGACTTTC	CASSLLQIGANVLTF
.	few	TRBV20-1	TRBJ1-4	TGCAGTGCTAGAGAAAACAGGGCCCTTGAAAAACTGTTTTTT	CSARENRALEKLFF
.	many	TRBV7-2	TRBJ2-5	TGTGCCAGCAGCTTACAGCACCAAGAGACCCAGTACTTC	CASSLQHQETQYF
TRBD1	.	TRBV28	TRBJ1-6	TGTGCCAGCAGGGGGACAGGGGCGATCGTTGCCTATAATTCACCCCTCCACTTT	CASRGTGAIVAYNSPLHF
.	.	TRBV5-5	TRBJ1-1	TGTGCCAGCAGCTTGGTATTGTCGGGGGGCACTGAAGCTTTCTTT	CASSLVLSGGTEAFF
TRBD2	.	TRBV28	TRBJ2-3	TGTGCCAGCAGTCCCCCCATTCTAGCGGGAGTGACAGATACGCAGTATTTT	CASSPPILAGVTDTQYF
TRBD2	.	TRBV6-2/TRBV6-3	TRBJ2-2	TGTGCCAGCAGTTACACCCTGGGTAGCGGGACGAACACCGGGGAGCTGTTTTTT	CASSYTLGSGTNTGELFF
.	.	TRBV5-1	TRBJ1-2	TGCGCCAGCAGCTTGGGCAGGGGCCAGGGAAACTATGGCTACACCTTC	CASSLGRGQGNYGYTF
.	once	TRBV28	TRBJ1-3	TGTGCCAGCAGTCCATCGGGGGATAGAAGAGGAAACACCATATATTTT	CASSPSGDRRGNTIYF
TRBD1	many	TRBV20-1	TRBJ1-6	TGCAGTGCTAGAGATCCAGGGGGAATTAATTCACCCCTCCACTTT	CSARDPGGINSPLHF
.	few	TRBV5-6	TRBJ2-2	TGTGCCAGCAGCCAAGTGGGGCAGAACACCGGGGAGCTGTTTTTT	CASSQVGQNTGELFF
.	.	TRBV5-6	TRBJ1-6	TGTGCCAGCAGCTCCACCGGGCCTAATTCACCCCTCCACTTT	CASSSTGPNSPLHF
.	few	TRBV11-2	TRBJ2-5	TGTGCCAGCAGCAAGGCCTTGGACGGGGCTCAAGAGACCCAGTACTTC	CASSKALDGAQETQYF
TRBD2	once	TRBV5-4	TRBJ2-1	TGTGCCAGCAGCTTGGTGCAGGTGGGGGGGGATGAGCAGTTCTTC	CASSLVQVGGDEQFF
.	.	TRBV7-2	TRBJ1-5	TGTGCCAGCAGCGCAGGGGAGGCTCAGCCCCAGCATTTT	CASSAGEAQPQHF
.	many	TRBV7-2	TRBJ1-2	TGTGCCAGCAGCTTCGCAGCCACAAACTATGGCTACACCTTC	CASSFAATNYGYTF
TRBD1	few	TRBV4-3	TRBJ2-7	TGCGCCAGCAGCCTCCTTTCGACAGGGAACTACGAGCAGTACTTC	CASSLLSTGNYEQYF
.	.	TRBV19	TRBJ2-5	TGTGCCAGTAGGAGTACATTCCAAGAGACCCAGTACTTC	CASRSTFQETQYF
.	.	TRBV19	TRBJ2-3	TGTGCCAGTAGTTTGATGAGGGGGGACACAGATACGCAGTATTTT	CASSLMRGDTDTQYF
.	.	TRBV12-5	TRBJ2-6	TGTGCTACTGGTTTAACCCGGCGGGACTCTGGGGCCAACGTCCTGACTTTC	CATGLTRRDSGANVLTF
.	.	TRBV6-2/TRBV6-3	TRBJ2-1	TGTGCCAGCAGTTACTCTCTAGGTTACAATGAGCAGTTCTTC	CASSYSLGYNEQFF
TRBD2	few	TRBV27	TRBJ2-3	TGTGCCAGCAAGCCTAGCGGGAGAACAGATACGCAGTATTTT	CASKPSGRTDTQYF
TRBD1	few	TRBV4-1	TRBJ2-3	TGCGCCAGCAGCCAAGGGGACAGGGAAAAAGGGAATACGCAGTATTTT	CASSQGDREKGNTQYF
.	.	TRBV6-2/TRBV6-3	TRBJ2-1	TGTGCCAGCAGTTACTCGGGGTGGAGCTCCTACAATGAGCAGTTCTTC	CASSYSGWSSYNEQFF
.	.	TRBV7-9	TRBJ1-6	TGTGCCAGCAGCTTGTCGCAGGGAGGTTCACCCCTCCACTTT	CASSLSQGGSPLHF
TRBD2	few	TRBV7-9	TRBJ2-1	TGTGCCAGCAGCCCCAGACTAGCGGGAGTTTTCTACAATGAGCAGTTCTTC	CASSPRLAGVFYNEQFF
.	few	TRBV14	TRBJ1-3	TGTGCCAGCAGCCAAGGTTTAACTACCGGAGACACCATATATTTT	CASSQGLTTGDTIYF
TRBD1	.	TRBV28	TRBJ1-2	TGTGCCAGCAGTCCAGGGGGCGGAACATTGTATGGCTACACCTTC	CASSPGGGTLYGYTF
TRBD1	.	TRBV6-2/TRBV6-3	TRBJ1-2	TGTGCCAGCAGTTACACCTCCTCTCCAGGGGGACAGGGGATAAACTATGGCTACACCTTC	CASSYTSSPGGQGINYGYTF
TRBD2	many	TRBV7-2	TRBJ2-1	TGTGCCAGCAGCTTGAGGCGGGAGCAAACCCGGAGGTACAATGAGCAGTTCTTC	CASSLRREQTRRYNEQFF
.	.	TRBV6-2/TRBV6-3	TRBJ2-1	TGTGCCAGCAGTTACTCCGTCGTAGCGGCCACCTACAATGAGCAGTTCTTC	CASSYSVVAATYNEQFF
.	few	TRBV2	TRBJ1-5	TGTGCCAGCAGTGAACCCCGGGCAGCGAATCAGCCCCAGCATTTT	CASSEPRAANQPQHF
.	many	TRBV7-8	TRBJ2-7	TGTGCCAGCAGATCGACAGATTCCTACGAGCAGTACTTC	CASRSTDSYEQYF
TRBD2	few	TRBV27	TRBJ2-1	TGTGCCAGCAGCCAGGCCAGTAGGGCGGGGGGATATGAGCAGTTCTTC	CASSQASRAGGYEQFF
.	.	TRBV10-3	TRBJ1-1	TGTGCCATCAGTGAGCAGGAAGCGAACACTGAAGCTTTCTTT	CAISEQEANTEAFF
.	few	TRBV10-3	TRBJ1-3	TGTGCCATCATACGGCGAACCGGTGCCTCTGGAAACACCATATATTTT	CAIIRRTGASGNTIYF
TRBD2	.	TRBV18	TRBJ2-3	TGTGCCAGCTCACCGACAGGAGCGGGAGGGACAGATACGCAGTATTTT	CASSPTGAGGTDTQYF
.	many	TRBV9	TRBJ2-1	TGTGCCAGCAGCGTAGGAGCTCTTGTAGAGGTATCCTACAATGAGCAGTTCTTC	CASSVGALVEVSYNEQFF
.	.	TRBV10-3	TRBJ2-1	TGTGCCATCAGTGAGGCGAGGAATGAGCAGTTCTTC	CAISEARNEQFF
.	.	TRBV6-2/TRBV6-3	TRBJ2-7	TGTGCCAGCAGCTCAGGGGAGACCTACGAGCAGTACTTC	CASSSGETYEQYF
.	many	TRBV5-5	TRBJ1-2	TGTGCCAGCAGCTTGGAATATCTCAACTATGGCTACACCTTC	CASSLEYLNYGYTF
.	.	TRBV6-5	TRBJ1-2	TGTGCCAGCAGTTACTCGGGGGGGAAGGGCCTTTCGAGTGGCTACACCTTC	CASSYSGGKGLSSGYTF
.	.	TRBV7-2	TRBJ2-2	TGTGCCAGCAGCTTAGTAGTAGCCTTGAACACCGGGGAGCTGTTTTTT	CASSLVVALNTGELFF
.	few	TRBV7-3	TRBJ2-1	TGTGCCAGCAGCTTAGACGGGAGCACCTACAATGAGCAGTTCTTC	CASSLDGSTYNEQFF
TRBD2	.	TRBV12-3/TRBV12-4	TRBJ2-3	TGTGCCAGCAGTTCGGGGGGGGGGACCATCACAGATACGCAGTATTTT	CASSSGGGTITDTQYF